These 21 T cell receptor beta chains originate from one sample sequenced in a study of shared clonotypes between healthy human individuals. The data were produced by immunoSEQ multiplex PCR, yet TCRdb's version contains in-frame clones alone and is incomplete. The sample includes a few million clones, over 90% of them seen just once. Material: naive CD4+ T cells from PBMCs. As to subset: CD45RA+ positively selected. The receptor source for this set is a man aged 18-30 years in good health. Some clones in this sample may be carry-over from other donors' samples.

The CDR3 DNA reads as TGTGCCAGCAGGACTAGCGGGAGGACGGAGGAGCAGTTCTTC. Translated: CASRTSGRTEEQFF. The rearrangement uses TRBV25-1 and TRBJ2-1; TRBD2 agrees at 13 bases. J gave up 10 bases and V 6 bases, and 6 bases lay outside the gene matches. Germline V gives CDR1 MGHDK, CDR2 SYGVNS. The length of the CDR3 is 14 residues.

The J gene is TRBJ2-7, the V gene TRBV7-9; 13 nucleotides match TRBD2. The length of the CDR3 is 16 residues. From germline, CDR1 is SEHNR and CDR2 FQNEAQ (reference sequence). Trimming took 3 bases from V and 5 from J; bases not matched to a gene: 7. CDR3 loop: CASSLETSGRAHEQYF. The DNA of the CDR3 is TGTGCCAGCAGCTTGGAAACTAGCGGGAGGGCCCACGAGCAGTACTTC.

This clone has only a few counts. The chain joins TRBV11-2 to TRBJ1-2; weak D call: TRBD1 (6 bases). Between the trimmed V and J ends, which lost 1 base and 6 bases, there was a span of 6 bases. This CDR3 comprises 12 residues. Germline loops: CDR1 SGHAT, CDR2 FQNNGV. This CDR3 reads CASSLAGDGYTF. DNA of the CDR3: TGTGCCAGCAGCTTAGCAGGGGATGGCTACACCTTC.

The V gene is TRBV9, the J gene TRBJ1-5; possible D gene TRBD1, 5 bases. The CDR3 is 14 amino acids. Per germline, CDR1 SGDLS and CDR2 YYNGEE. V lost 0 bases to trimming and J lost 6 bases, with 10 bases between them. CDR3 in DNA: TGTGCCAGCAGCGTAGACAAGGGGAGTCAGCCCCAGCATTTT. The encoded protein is CASSVDKGSQPQHF.

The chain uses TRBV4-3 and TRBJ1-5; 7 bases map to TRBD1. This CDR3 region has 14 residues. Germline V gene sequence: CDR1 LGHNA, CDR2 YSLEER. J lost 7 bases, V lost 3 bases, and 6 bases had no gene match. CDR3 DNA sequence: TGCGCCAGCAGCCACCGACAGGGCCTCCAGCCCCAGCATTTT. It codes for CASSHRQGLQPQHF.

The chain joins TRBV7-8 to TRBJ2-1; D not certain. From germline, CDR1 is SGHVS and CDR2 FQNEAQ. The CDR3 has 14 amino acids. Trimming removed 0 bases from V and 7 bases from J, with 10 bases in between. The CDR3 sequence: CASSLAHSRNEQFF. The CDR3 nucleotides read TGTGCCAGCAGCTTAGCTCACAGCCGGAATGAGCAGTTCTTC.

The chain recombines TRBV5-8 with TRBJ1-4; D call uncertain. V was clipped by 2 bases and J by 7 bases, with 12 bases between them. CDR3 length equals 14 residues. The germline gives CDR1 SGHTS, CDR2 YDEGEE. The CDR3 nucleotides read TGTGCCAGCAGCTTTCTGTCCCGGGGTGAAAAACTGTTTTTT. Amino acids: CASSFLSRGEKLFF.

CDR3 region: CASRTQGVGEKLFF. The DNA for the CDR3 is TGTGCCAGCAGGACACAGGGAGTTGGGGAAAAACTGTTTTTT. This chain uses TRBV7-2 with TRBJ1-4; a weak D match, TRBD1 (6 bases). Germline V gives CDR1 SGHTA, CDR2 FQGNSA. The ends were cut back, 6 bases at V and 8 bases at J, with 16 bases in the middle. The CDR3 covers 14 residues.

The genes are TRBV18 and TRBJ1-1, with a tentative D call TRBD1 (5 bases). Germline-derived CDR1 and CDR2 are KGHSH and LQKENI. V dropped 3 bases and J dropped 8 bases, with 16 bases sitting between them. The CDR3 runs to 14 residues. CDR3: CASSPLLSGTEAFF. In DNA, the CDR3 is TGTGCCAGCTCACCTCTTCTATCAGGGACGGAAGCTTTCTTT.

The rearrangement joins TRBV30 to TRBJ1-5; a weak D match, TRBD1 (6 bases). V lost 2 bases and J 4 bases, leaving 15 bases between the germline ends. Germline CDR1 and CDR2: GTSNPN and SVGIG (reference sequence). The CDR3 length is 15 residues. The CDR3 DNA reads TGTGCCTGGAGTATACCGGGACAATTGAATCAGCCCCAGCATTTT. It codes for CAWSIPGQLNQPQHF.

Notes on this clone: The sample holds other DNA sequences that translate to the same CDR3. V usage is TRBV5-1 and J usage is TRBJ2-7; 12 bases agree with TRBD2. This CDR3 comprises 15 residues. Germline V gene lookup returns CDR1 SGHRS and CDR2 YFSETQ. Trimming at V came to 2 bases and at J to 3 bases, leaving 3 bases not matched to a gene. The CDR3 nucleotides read TGCGCCAGCAGCTTACTAGCGGGGGGCGGCTACGAGCAGTACTTC. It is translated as CASSLLAGGGYEQYF. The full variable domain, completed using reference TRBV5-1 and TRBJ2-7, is KAGVTQTPRYLIKTRGQQVTLSCSPISGHRSVSWYQQTPGQGLQFLFEYFSETQRNKGNFPGRFSGRQFSNSRSEMNVSTLELGDSALYLCASSLLAGGGYEQYFGPGTRLTVT.

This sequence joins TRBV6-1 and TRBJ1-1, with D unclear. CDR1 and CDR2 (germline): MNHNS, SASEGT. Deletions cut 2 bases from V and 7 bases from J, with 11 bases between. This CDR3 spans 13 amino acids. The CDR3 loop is CASSERRGYEAFF. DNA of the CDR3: TGTGCCAGCAGTGAAAGACGGGGTTATGAAGCTTTCTTT.

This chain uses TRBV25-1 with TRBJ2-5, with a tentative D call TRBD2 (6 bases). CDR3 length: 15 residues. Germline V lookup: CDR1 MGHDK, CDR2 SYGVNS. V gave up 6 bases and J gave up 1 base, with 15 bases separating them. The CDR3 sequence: CASRLSRDFQETQYF. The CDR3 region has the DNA TGTGCCAGCAGGCTCTCGAGGGACTTCCAAGAGACCCAGTACTTC.

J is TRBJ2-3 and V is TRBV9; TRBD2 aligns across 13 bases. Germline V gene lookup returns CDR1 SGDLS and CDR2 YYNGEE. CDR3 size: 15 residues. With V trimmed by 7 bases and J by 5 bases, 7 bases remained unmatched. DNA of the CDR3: TGTGCCAGCGGCCGACTAGCGGGAGGTGTAGATACGCAGTATTTT. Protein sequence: CASGRLAGGVDTQYF.

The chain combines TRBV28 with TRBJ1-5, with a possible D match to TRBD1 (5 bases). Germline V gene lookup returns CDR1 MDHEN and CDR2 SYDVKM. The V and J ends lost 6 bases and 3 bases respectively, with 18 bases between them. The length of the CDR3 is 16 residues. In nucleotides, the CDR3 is TGTGCCAGCAGCCAAGCAGGGACCCAGTACAATCAGCCCCAGCATTTT. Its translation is CASSQAGTQYNQPQHF.

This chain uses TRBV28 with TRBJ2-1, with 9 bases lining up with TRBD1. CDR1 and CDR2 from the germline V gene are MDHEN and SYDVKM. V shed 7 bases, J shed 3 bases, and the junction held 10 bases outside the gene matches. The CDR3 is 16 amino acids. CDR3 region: CASKTGGLQNYNEQFF. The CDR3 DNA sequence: TGTGCCAGCAAGACAGGGGGACTACAGAACTACAATGAGCAGTTCTTC.

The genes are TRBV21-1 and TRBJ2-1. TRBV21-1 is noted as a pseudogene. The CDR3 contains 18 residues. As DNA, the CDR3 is TGTGCCAGCAGCGCCGGGACAGGGGGACTAGCGGTTAACAATGAGCAGTTCTTC. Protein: CASSAGTGGLAVNNEQFF.

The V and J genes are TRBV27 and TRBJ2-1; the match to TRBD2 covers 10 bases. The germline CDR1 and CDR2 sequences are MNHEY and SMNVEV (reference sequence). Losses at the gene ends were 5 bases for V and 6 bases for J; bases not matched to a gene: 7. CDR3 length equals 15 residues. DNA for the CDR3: TGTGCCAGCAGTCCGCAAGCGGGAGGGATCAATGAGCAGTTCTTC. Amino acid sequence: CASSPQAGGINEQFF.

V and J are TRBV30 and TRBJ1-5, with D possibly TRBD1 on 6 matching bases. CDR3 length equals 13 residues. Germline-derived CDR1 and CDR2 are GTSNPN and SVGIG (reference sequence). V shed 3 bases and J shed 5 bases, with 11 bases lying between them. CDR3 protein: CAWSWGLDQPQHF. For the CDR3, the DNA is TGTGCCTGGAGCTGGGGGCTAGATCAGCCCCAGCATTTT.

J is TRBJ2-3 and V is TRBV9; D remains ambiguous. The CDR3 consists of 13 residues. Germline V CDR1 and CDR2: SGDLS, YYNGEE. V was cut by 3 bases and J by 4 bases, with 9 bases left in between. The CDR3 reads CASSGNTADTQYF. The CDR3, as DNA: TGTGCCAGCAGCGGTAACACGGCAGATACGCAGTATTTT.

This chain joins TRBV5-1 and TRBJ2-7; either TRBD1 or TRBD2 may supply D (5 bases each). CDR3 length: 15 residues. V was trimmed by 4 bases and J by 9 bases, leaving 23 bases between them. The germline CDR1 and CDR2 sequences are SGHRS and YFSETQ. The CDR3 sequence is CASSDPGTPEIGQYF. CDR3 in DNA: TGCGCCAGCAGCGACCCCGGGACCCCAGAAATCGGGCAGTACTTC.